The clone carrying this T cell receptor (beta chain) appeared a single time. These data originate in a study of blood T cells in healthy people across ages. PCR was performed a second time for roughly 6 to 12 cycles using a sample-barcoded 5' primer and a J-beta primer mix. A template-switch adaptor containing 12 random nucleotides labeled each cDNA molecule. One entry per CDR3 protein, called by TCRdb with MiXCR from the 5' RACE reads. This table has 780,000 or so distinct CDR3 sequences, about 53% appearing once. Germline CDR1 MNHEY, CDR2 SVGAGI. CDR3 size: 13 residues. The germline V and J ends were trimmed by 5 bases and 6 bases, with 11 bases remaining between them.

This sequence originates from a man aged 80 or over in good health. V is TRBV6-5 and J is TRBJ1-5, with unresolved D. Sequencing input: blood. CDR3 region: CASSPTLGQPQHF. The CDR3 DNA follows: TGTGCCAGCAGTCCGACCTTAGGTCAGCCCCAGCATTTT.